This entry describes one TCR beta chain. The antigen is undetermined. Through a sample-barcoded 5' primer and a J-beta primer mix, a second PCR was run for about 6 to 11 cycles. TCRdb itself ran the 5' RACE reads through MiXCR, one entry per CDR3 protein. Counted here are about 1.4 million distinct CDR3 sequences, 45% to 70% occurring once; the ten biggest clones make up roughly 7%. This sample was taken from a study of blood T cells in healthy people across ages. The study's findings and limits: Compared with aged donors, long-lived donors showed fewer expanded clones, suggesting selection.

The sample was blood. The clonotype was recovered from a man aged 18 to 29 in good health.

CDR3 sequence: CASSLDRRGDFYGYTF. Here the CDR3 DNA reads TGTGCCAGCAGTTTAGATCGTCGTGGGGATTTCTATGGCTACACCTTC. This sequence joins TRBV12-3 or TRBV12-4 and TRBJ1-2, with D unclear. Trimming stripped 1 base from V and 4 bases from J, with 16 bases between. The CDR3 sequence is 16 residues long.